This T cell receptor (beta chain) was identified in a study of shared clonotypes between healthy human individuals. Study-wide background: Two women and a few men aged 18 to 49 served as donors. Study results and limitations: Large sequencing depth failed to make sorted-subset sequencing complete, rarefaction showed.

Method: immunoSEQ multiplex PCR; TCRdb's copy keeps in-frame clones and lacks some. This table has about 1.5 million clones, 95% to 99% appearing once. The germline V gene has CDR1 SGDLS and CDR2 YYNGEE. This CDR3 spans 14 amino acids. Between the trimmed V and J ends, which lost 4 bases and 4 bases, there was a span of 14 bases. With regard to this clone: Its cognate antigen is unknown.

Sequenced: naive CD4+ T cells sorted from blood. The subset: CD45RA+ positively selected. The receptor comes from a man aged 25-45 years in good health. The chain carries TRBV9 and TRBJ1-2, with D possibly TRBD1 on 6 matching bases. This CDR3 is CASSPGQHRYGYTF. CDR3 bases: TGTGCCAGCAGCCCGGGACAACACCGCTATGGCTACACCTTC.